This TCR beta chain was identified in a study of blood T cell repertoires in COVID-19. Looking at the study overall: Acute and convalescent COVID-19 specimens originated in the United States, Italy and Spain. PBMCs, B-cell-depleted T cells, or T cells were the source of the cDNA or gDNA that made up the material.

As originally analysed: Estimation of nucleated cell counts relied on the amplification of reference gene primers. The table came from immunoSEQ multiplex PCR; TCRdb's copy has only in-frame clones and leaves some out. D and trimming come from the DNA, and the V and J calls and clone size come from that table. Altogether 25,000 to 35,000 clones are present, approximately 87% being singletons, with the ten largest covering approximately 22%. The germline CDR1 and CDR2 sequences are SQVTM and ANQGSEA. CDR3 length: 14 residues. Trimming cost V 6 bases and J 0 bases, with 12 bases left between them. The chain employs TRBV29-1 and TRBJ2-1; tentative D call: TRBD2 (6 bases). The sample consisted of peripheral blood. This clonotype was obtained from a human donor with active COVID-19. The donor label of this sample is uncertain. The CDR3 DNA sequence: TGCAGCGTGCGGGACCGGAGCTCCTACAATGAGCAGTTCTTC. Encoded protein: CSVRDRSSYNEQFF.